The clone carrying this TCR beta chain was detected a few times. What it recognizes is unknown. CDR1 and CDR2 (germline): SGHDT, YYEEEE. V was shortened by 6 bases and J by 1 base, with 20 bases between the two germline ends. This CDR3 region has 17 residues. The data were obtained in a study of cytomegalovirus exposure and HLA in healthy donors. Study-wide results and limits: About 87% or about 30% of the time was how often most TCR beta V segments were productive, according to an earlier analysis. Most TCR sequences were rare, but some public TCRs occurred in many donors. Specificity for CMV antigens was confirmed in vitro for a few of the CMV-associated chains.

Researchers ran the PCR with 60 Vbeta and 13 Jbeta primers. Some clones are missing from TCRdb's copy, which holds only in-frame ones; the method was immunoSEQ multiplex PCR. The sample holds tens of thousands of clones, approximately 47% seen once. Those who donated were healthy bone marrow donors. The sequence was collected from a woman between 45 and 65 years old in good health and CMV-seronegative. The genes are TRBV5-6 and TRBJ1-5; tentative D call: TRBD1 (5 bases). Material: PBMCs. CDR3 DNA sequence: TGTGCCAGCAAGCTTGGGTCCTCGGGGGGGAGCAATCAGCCCCAGCATTTT. Translated, it gives CASKLGSSGGSNQPQHF.